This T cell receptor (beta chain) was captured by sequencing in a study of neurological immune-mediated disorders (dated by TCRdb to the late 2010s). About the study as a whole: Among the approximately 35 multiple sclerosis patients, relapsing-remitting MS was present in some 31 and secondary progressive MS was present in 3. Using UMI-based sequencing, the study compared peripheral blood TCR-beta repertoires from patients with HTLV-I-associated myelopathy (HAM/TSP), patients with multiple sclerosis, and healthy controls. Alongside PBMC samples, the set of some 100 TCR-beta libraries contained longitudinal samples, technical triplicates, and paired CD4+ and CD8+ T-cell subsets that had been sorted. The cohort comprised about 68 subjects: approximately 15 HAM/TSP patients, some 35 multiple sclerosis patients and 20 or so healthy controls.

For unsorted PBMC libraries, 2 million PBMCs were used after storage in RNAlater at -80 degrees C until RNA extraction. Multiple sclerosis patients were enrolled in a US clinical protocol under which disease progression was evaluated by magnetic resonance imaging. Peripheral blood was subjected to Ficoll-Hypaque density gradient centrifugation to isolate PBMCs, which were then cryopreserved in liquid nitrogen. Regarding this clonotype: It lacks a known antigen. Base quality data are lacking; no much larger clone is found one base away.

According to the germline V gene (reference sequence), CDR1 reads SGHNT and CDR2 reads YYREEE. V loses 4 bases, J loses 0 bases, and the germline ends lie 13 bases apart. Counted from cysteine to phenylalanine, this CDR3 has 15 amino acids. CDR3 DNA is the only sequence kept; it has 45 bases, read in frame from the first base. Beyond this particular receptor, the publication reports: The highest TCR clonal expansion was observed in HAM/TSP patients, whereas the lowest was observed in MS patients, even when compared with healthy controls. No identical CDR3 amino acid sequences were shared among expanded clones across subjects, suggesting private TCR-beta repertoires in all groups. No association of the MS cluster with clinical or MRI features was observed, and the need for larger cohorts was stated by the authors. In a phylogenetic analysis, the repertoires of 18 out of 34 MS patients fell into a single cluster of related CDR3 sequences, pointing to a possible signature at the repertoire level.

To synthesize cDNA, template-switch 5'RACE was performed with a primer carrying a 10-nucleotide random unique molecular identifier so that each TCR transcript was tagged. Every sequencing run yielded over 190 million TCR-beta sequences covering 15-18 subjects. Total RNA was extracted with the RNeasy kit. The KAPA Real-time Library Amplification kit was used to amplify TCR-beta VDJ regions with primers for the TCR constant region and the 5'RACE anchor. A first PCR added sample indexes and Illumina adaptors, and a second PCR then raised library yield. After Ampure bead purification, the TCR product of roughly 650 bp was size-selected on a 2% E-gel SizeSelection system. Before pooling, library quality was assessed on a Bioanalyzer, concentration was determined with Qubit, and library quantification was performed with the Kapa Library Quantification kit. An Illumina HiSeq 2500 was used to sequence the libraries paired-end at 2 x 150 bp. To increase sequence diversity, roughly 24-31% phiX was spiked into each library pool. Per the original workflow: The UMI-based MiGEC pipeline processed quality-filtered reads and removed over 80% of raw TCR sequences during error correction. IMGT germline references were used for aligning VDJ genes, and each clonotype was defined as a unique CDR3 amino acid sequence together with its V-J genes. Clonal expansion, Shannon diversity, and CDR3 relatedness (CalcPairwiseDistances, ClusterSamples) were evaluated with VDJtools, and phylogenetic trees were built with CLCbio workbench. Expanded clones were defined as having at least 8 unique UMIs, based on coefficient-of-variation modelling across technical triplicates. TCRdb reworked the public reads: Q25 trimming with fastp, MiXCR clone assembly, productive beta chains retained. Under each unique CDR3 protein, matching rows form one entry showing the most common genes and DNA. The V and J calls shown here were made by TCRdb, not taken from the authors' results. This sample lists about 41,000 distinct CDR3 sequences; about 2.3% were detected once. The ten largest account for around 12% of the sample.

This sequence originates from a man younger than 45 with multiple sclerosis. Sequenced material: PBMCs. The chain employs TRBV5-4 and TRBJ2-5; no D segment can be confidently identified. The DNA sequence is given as TGTGCCAGCAGCCAGGACCCTATAAACCAAGAGACCCAGTACTTC. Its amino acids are CASSQDPINQETQYF. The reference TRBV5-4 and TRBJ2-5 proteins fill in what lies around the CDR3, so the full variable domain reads ETGVTQSPTHLIKTRGQQVTLRCSSQSGHNTVSWYQQALGQGPQFIFQYYREEENGRGNFPPRFSGLQFPNYSSELNVNALELDDSALYLCASSQDPINQETQYFGPGTRLLVL.